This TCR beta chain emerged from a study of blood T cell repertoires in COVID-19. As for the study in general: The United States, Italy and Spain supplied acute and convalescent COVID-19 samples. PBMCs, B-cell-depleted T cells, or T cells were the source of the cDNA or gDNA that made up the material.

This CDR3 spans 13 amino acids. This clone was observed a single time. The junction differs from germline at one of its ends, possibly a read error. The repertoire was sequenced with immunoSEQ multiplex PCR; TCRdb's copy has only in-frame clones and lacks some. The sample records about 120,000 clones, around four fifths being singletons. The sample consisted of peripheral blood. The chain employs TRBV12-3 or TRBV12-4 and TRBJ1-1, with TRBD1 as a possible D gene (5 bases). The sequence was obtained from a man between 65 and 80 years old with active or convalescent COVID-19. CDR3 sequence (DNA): TGTGCCAGCAGCTTAGACAGATACACTGAAGCTTTCTTT. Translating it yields CASSLDRYTEAFF.